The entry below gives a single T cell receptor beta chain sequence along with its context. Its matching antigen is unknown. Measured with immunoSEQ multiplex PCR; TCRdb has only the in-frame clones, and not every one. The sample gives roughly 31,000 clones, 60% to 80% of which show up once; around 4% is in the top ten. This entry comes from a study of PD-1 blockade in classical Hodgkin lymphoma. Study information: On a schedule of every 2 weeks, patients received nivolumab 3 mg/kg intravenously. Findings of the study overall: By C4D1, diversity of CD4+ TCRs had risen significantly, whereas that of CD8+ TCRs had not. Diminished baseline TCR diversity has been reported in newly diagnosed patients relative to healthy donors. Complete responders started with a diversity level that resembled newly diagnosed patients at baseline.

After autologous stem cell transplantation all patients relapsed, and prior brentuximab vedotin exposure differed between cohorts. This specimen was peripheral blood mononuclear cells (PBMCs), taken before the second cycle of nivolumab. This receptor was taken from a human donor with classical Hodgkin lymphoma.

The CDR3 sequence is CASSPPTGRGGYTF. As DNA, the CDR3 is TGTGCCAGTAGTCCCCCGACAGGGCGTGGTGGCTACACCTTC. The genes are TRBV19 and TRBJ1-2; 7 nucleotides line up with TRBD1. CDR3 length: 14 amino acids. CDR1 is LNHDA, CDR2 SQIVND, per germline (reference sequence). V dropped 5 bases and J dropped 7; count of bases not matched to a gene: 10.